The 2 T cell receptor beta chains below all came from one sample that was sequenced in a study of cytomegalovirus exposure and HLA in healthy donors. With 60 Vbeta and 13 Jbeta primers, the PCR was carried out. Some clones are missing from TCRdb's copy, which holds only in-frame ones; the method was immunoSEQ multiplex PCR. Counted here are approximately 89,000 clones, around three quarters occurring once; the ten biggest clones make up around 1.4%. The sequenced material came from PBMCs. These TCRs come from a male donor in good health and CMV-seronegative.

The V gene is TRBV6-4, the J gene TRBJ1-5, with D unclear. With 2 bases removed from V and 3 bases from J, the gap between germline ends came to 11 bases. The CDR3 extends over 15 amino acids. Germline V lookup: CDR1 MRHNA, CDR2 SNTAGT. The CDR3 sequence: CASSDQHDSNQPQHF. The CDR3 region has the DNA TGTGCCAGCAGTGACCAACACGATTCCAATCAGCCCCAGCATTTT.

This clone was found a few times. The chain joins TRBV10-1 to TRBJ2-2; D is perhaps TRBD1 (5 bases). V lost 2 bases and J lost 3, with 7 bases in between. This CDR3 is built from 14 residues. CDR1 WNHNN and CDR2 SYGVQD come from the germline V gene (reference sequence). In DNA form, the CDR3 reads TGCGCCAGCAGTGAGGGCAGGGACACCGGGGAGCTGTTTTTT. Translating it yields CASSEGRDTGELFF.